The 11 T cell receptor delta chains given below trace back to one sample, sequenced in a study of γδ T cells in repeated Plasmodium falciparum infection. TCRdb redid the clone calls on the multiplex PCR reads with CATT. The sample includes 75,000 to 95,000 delta-chain clones, 0.95% to 1% of them seen just once. Bulk repertoires came from Vgamma9/Vdelta2+ or Vdelta2-negative gammadelta T cells flow-sorted from PBMC. Sample: gamma-delta T cells from blood. These receptors were obtained from a pool of human donors (malaria-infected and uninfected, not separated).

To note about this clone: The protein TCRdb lists belongs to a much larger clone and differs from this DNA's translation at residue 6, which points to a read error; the protein shown is made from the DNA. The chain joins TRDV1 to TRDJ1, with no clear D. TCRdb records no J gene; here it was assigned by comparing the DNA to germline. Germline V CDR1 and CDR2: TSWWSYY, QGS. This CDR3 is 17 amino acids long. V lost 3 bases to trimming and J lost 1 base, with 18 bases between them. CDR3 sequence (DNA): TGTGCTCTTGGGGACCTCTACGCGAACTGTTTCACCGATAAACTCATCTTT. Amino acids: CALGDLYANCFTDKLIF.

Only a few counts were recorded for this clone. The J gene is TRDJ1, the V gene TRDV2; 10 bases are a match to TRDD3. The J gene is not listed in TCRdb, so it was assigned here from a DNA match to germline. Germline V gene lookup returns CDR1 GEAIGNYY and CDR2 EKD. The CDR3 consists of 21 residues. J was trimmed by 0 bases and V by 3 bases; bases with no gene match: 21. CDR3 sequence (DNA): TGTGCCTGTGACGCGGAGACTTCCCGCCGACTGGGGGATCCTCACACCGATAAACTCATCTTT. Encoded protein: CACDAETSRRLGDPHTDKLIF.

This clone was observed a handful of times. A single base is all that separates this from a far larger clone, so a read error is likely. The same CDR3 also results from other DNA sequences found in this sample. The chain recombines TRDV1 with TRDJ1; 13 bases line up with TRDD3. Since TCRdb gives no J gene, matching the DNA to germline was used here to assign it. V lost 9 bases, J lost 2 bases, and 24 bases stayed unmatched. Germline CDR1 is TSWWSYY and CDR2 is QGS. There are 21 residues in the CDR3. This CDR3 is CALRVLPTIITGGYATDKLIF. The CDR3 DNA sequence: TGTGCTCTGCGGGTCCTTCCTACGATAATAACTGGGGGATACGCAACCGATAAACTCATCTTT.

As regards this clone: A far larger clone is only one base removed, so a read error is likely. The same CDR3 is also encoded by other DNA sequences in this sample. The J gene went uncalled, whereas the V gene is TRDV2; TRDD3 reflects the table's D call only, with no check against the DNA. The CDR3 spans 16 residues. Looked up from germline, CDR1 is GEAIGNYY and CDR2 is EKD. The CDR3 coding sequence is TGTGCCTGTGACACCCTCACCCGGGGGACTCTCGATAAACTCATTTTT. It encodes CACDTLTRGTLDKLIF.

This clone showed up just a few times. The mismatch at residue 10 between this DNA's translation and the TCRdb protein of a much larger clone likely reflects a read error; the protein shown is translated from the DNA. The chain is built from TRDV1 and TRDJ1; D unresolved. TCRdb leaves out the J gene; it was filled in here by matching the DNA to germline. V was pared by 2 bases and J by 1 base, with 14 bases between. CDR3 size: 16 residues. CDR1 is TSWWSYY, CDR2 QGS, per germline. This chain's CDR3 is CALGETRAACTDKLIF. Here the CDR3 DNA reads TGTGCTCTTGGGGAAACAAGGGCCGCGTGCACCGATAAACTCATCTTT.

This clone was detected a few times. TCRdb records a much larger clone's protein for this DNA, with a difference at residue 20 that likely arises from a read error; the protein given is the translation of the DNA. V and J are TRDV1 and TRDJ1; TRDD2 is a possible D gene (5 bases). This CDR3 spans 21 amino acids. Germline V lookup: CDR1 TSWWSYY, CDR2 QGS. CDR3 residues: CALGELLFAYVVPQYTDKLTF. CDR3 DNA sequence: TGTGCTCTTGGGGAACTACTATTCGCCTACGTTGTTCCGCAGTACACCGATAAACTCACCTTT.

This clone was counted a few times. This DNA translates differently at residue 10 from the TCRdb protein, which is that of a much larger clone; a read error is likely, and the protein shown is the DNA's own translation. The chain joins TRAV38-2/DV8 to TRDJ1; D is perhaps TRDD2 (5 bases). This CDR3 has 17 amino acids. Trimming shortened V by 5 bases and J by 0 bases, and 20 bases separated the two germline ends. From germline, CDR1 is TSESDYY and CDR2 QEAYKQQN. CDR3 in DNA: TGTGCTTATAGCGACCGAACCCTTCACTTTAACACCGATAAACTCATCTTT. Its protein product is CAYSDRTLHFNTDKLIF.

This clone was counted between two and nine times. This is likely an artifact of a read error, given a far larger clone one base away. Other DNA sequences in this specimen translate into the identical CDR3. The V and J genes are TRDV1 and TRDJ1; 9 nucleotides line up with TRDD3. No J gene was available from TCRdb, and it was assigned here by a germline match of the DNA. Losses at the gene ends were 0 bases for V and 4 bases for J; bases not matched to a gene: 12. Germline-derived CDR1 and CDR2 are TSWWSYY and QGS. CDR3 length: 18 amino acids. Written as DNA, the CDR3 is TGTGCTCTTGGGGAACTAGTACCGGGGATACGCCCGATCGATAAACTCATCTTT. Translating it yields CALGELVPGIRPIDKLIF.

This clone has only a few counts. This DNA's translation differs at residue 6 from TCRdb's protein, which comes from a much larger clone; a read error is likely, and the protein shown is translated from the DNA. V usage is TRDV1 and J usage is TRDJ1; 11 bases match TRDD3. The CDR3 loop spans 17 amino acids. V lost 3 bases, J lost 5 bases, and 11 bases stayed unmatched. The germline V gene encodes CDR1 TSWWSYY and CDR2 QGS. CDR3 region: CALGERWGIRGEDKLIF. CDR3 DNA: TGTGCTCTTGGGGAGAGGTGGGGGATACGAGGAGAGGATAAACTCATCTTT.

Points on this clone: The likely explanation is a read error, given a far larger clone one base away. Other DNA sequences in this specimen translate into the identical CDR3. This chain connects TRDV1 to TRDJ1, with D possibly TRDD3 on 5 matching bases. No J gene was available from TCRdb, and it was assigned here by a germline match of the DNA. Germline V gives CDR1 TSWWSYY, CDR2 QGS. This CDR3 region has 14 residues. CDR3 sequence reads: CALGAFSNTDKLIF. The CDR3 region has the DNA TGCGCTCTTGGGGCCTTTTCGAACACCGATAAACTCATCTTT.

This clone was seen ten or more times. The protein that TCRdb holds for this DNA derives from a much larger clone and differs from the translated DNA at residue 20, which likely indicates a read error; the protein shown here is translated from the DNA. The chain couples TRAV36/DV7 to TRDJ1, with TRDD3 identical over 12 bases. Germline CDR1 reads VTNFRS; CDR2 reads LTSSGIE (reference sequence). This CDR3 has 23 residues. CDR3 sequence: CAVEGFARRNYWGILRYTDELIF. CDR3 sequence (DNA): TGTGCTGTGGAAGGGTTTGCGCGACGAAACTACTGGGGGATACTTAGGTACACCGATGAACTCATCTTT.